The 21 T cell receptor beta chains below come from one sample, sequenced in a study of control samples from healthy donors and cancer patients. Data came from immunoSEQ multiplex PCR; TCRdb stores just in-frame clones and leaves some out. Of about 170,000 clones in the sample, just over 90% were seen once. Input material: blood. All receptors come from a woman aged 60 to 75 in good health.

This clone has just a few counts. The chain has TRBV27 and TRBJ2-2; D gene uncertain. Deletions cut 2 bases from V and 3 bases from J, with 10 bases between. Germline CDR1 and CDR2: MNHEY and SMNVEV (reference sequence). There are 15 residues in the CDR3. The CDR3 loop is CASSLTGMDTGELFF. The CDR3, as DNA: TGTGCCAGCAGTTTAACGGGCATGGACACCGGGGAGCTGTTTTTT.

The rearrangement joins TRBV19 to TRBJ2-1; 7 positions agree with TRBD2. The V gene's germline CDR1 is LNHDA and CDR2 SQIVND (reference sequence). The V and J ends lost 6 bases and 4 bases, in that order; junction bases with no gene match: 15. The length of the CDR3 is 17 residues. CDR3 sequence (DNA): TGTGCCAGTAGCCCCGGACTAGTTCCCCACCTGTACAATGAGCAGTTCTTC. Residues: CASSPGLVPHLYNEQFF.

The V call is TRBV11-2, the J call TRBJ1-2; no reliable D call. From germline, CDR1 is SGHAT and CDR2 FQNNGV. Deletions cut 7 bases from V and 7 bases from J, with 16 bases between. This CDR3 region has 13 residues. DNA for the CDR3: TGTGCCAGCACCCATAGATGGGATTCTGGCTACACCTTC. Translating it yields CASTHRWDSGYTF.

A single count supports this clone. This chain joins TRBV7-2 and TRBJ2-7; D is perhaps TRBD1 (6 bases). Trimming shortened V by 3 bases and J by 2 bases, and 11 bases separated the two germline ends. The germline gives CDR1 SGHTA, CDR2 FQGNSA. The CDR3 is 14 residues long. This CDR3 is CASSFLAGAYEQYF. Written as DNA, the CDR3 is TGTGCCAGCAGCTTTCTGGCAGGGGCCTACGAGCAGTACTTC. Filled out from reference TRBV7-2 and TRBJ2-7, the complete variable domain reads GAGVSQSPSNKVTEKGKDVELRCDPISGHTALYWYRQSLGQGLEFLIYFQGNSAPDKSGLPSDRFSAERTGGSVSTLTIQRTQQEDSAVYLCASSFLAGAYEQYFGPGTRLTVT.

Here the CDR3 DNA reads TGTGCCACCAGTGCGGGAGCCGGGCAGACAATCTACAATGAGCAGTTCTTC. Protein: CATSAGAGQTIYNEQFF. J is TRBJ2-1 and V is TRBV24-1, with D possibly being TRBD2 (6 bases). Between the trimmed V and J ends, which lost 5 bases and 3 bases, there was a span of 19 bases. Germline lookup yields CDR1 KGHDR and CDR2 SFDVKD. The CDR3 spans 17 residues.

The CDR3: CASSYASGGDYEQYF. CDR3 nucleotides: TGTGCCAGCAGTTATGCTAGCGGGGGAGACTACGAGCAGTACTTC. This chain links TRBV6-5 with TRBJ2-7; the match to TRBD2 covers 10 bases. The CDR3 runs 15 residues. With 3 bases clipped from V and 3 bases from J, the junction kept 5 bases outside the gene matches. The germline V gene has CDR1 MNHEY and CDR2 SVGAGI.

The rearrangement joins TRBV29-1 to TRBJ1-2; a possible D gene is TRBD1 (5 bases). There are 13 residues in the CDR3. Trimming cost V 3 bases and J 8 bases, with 16 bases left between them. Germline loops: CDR1 SQVTM, CDR2 ANQGSEA. The CDR3 DNA reads as TGCAGCGTTGATCGGAGGGGCGTCGGCGGCTACACCTTC. Protein: CSVDRRGVGGYTF. Combining the CDR3 with reference TRBV29-1 and TRBJ1-2 gives the whole variable domain SAVISQKPSRDICQRGTSLTIQCQVDSQVTMMFWYRQQPGQSLTLIATANQGSEATYESGFVIDKFPISRPNLTFSTLTVSNMSPEDSSIYLCSVDRRGVGGYTFGSGTRLTVV.

The V call is TRBV6-5, the J call TRBJ1-2, with TRBD1 as a possible D gene (5 bases). Per the germline V gene, CDR1 is MNHEY and CDR2 is SVGAGI. This CDR3 contains 15 residues. Trimming removed 8 bases at V and 3 bases at J, with 19 bases between. The CDR3: CASSPGGHYHYGYTF. The CDR3 nucleotides are TGTGCCAGCTCACCCGGCGGACACTACCACTATGGCTACACCTTC.

This clone is a singleton in its sample. This sequence joins TRBV5-4 and TRBJ1-4; no clear D gene. Between the trimmed V and J ends, which lost 0 bases and 8 bases, there was a span of 11 bases. The CDR3 is 14 amino acids. Germline values: CDR1 SGHNT, CDR2 YYREEE (reference sequence). CDR3 coding DNA: TGTGCCAGCAGCTTGGGTACTAATGACGAAAAACTGTTTTTT. Its protein is CASSLGTNDEKLFF.

The V and J genes are TRBV5-1 and TRBJ2-3; tentative D call: TRBD1 (5 bases). The V and J ends lost 6 bases and 3 bases respectively, with 8 bases between them. The CDR3 length is 12 residues. From germline, CDR1 is SGHRS and CDR2 YFSETQ. CDR3 coding DNA: TGCGCCAGCACGGCAGGGACAGATACGCAGTATTTT. This gives the protein CASTAGTDTQYF.

This clone showed up just once. The chain links TRBV15 to TRBJ2-1; D not resolved. V lost 8 bases and J lost 3, with 17 bases in between. This CDR3 contains 15 residues. CDR1 and CDR2 (germline): LNHNV, YYDKDF (reference sequence). CDR3 sequence: CATGRTPFDYNEQFF. Written as DNA, the CDR3 is TGTGCCACCGGTCGCACTCCGTTTGACTACAATGAGCAGTTCTTC.

This clone appeared a single time. This chain links TRBV6-2 or TRBV6-3 with TRBJ2-7; D is possibly TRBD1 (5 bases). Germline V gene sequence: CDR1 MNHEY, CDR2 SVGEGT. The CDR3 consists of 13 residues. Trimming shortened V by 2 bases and J by 2 bases, and 7 bases separated the two germline ends. Here the CDR3 reads CASSYRGPYEQYF. The CDR3 DNA reads as TGTGCCAGCAGTTACAGGGGTCCCTACGAGCAGTACTTC.

The rearrangement joins TRBV7-2 to TRBJ1-2; 7 nucleotides line up with TRBD1. This CDR3 comprises 16 residues. Germline CDR1 SGHTA, CDR2 FQGNSA. V lost 2 bases to trimming and J lost 0 bases; unmatched junction nucleotides: 6. The CDR3 coding sequence is TGTGCCAGCAGCTTACTCGCGACAGGGCCTAACTATGGCTACACCTTC. Encoded protein: CASSLLATGPNYGYTF.

The CDR3 DNA sequence: TGTGCCAGCAGCTTAGTAGGTGGGTCAGGGGTGAACACTGAAGCTTTCTTT. It is translated as CASSLVGGSGVNTEAFF. The J gene is TRBJ1-1, the V gene TRBV7-6, with D perhaps matching TRBD1 (6 bases). Germline V CDR1 and CDR2: SGHVS, FNYEAQ. This CDR3 has 17 amino acids. The germline V and J ends were trimmed by 1 base and 0 bases, with 15 bases remaining between them. The whole variable domain, filled in from reference TRBV7-6 and TRBJ1-1, reads GAGVSQSPRYKVTKRGQDVALRCDPISGHVSLYWYRQALGQGPEFLTYFNYEAQQDKSGLPNDRFSAERPEGSISTLTIQRTEQRDSAMYRCASSLVGGSGVNTEAFFGQGTRLTVV.

This chain connects TRBV5-1 to TRBJ1-4, with D possibly being TRBD1 (5 bases). CDR3 length equals 15 residues. Germline CDR1 reads SGHRS; CDR2 reads YFSETQ. V lost 1 base to trimming and J lost 8 bases, with 15 bases between them. The CDR3 is CASSLSLNGGEKLFF. In DNA form, the CDR3 reads TGCGCCAGCAGCTTGTCTCTTAACGGGGGAGAAAAACTGTTTTTT.

This chain links TRBV7-2 with TRBJ2-2; TRBD2 matches 9 bases. Per the germline V gene, CDR1 is SGHTA and CDR2 is FQGNSA. With V trimmed by 5 bases and J by 5 bases, 9 bases remained unmatched. The CDR3 has 16 residues. In DNA, the CDR3 is TGTGCCAGCAGCCAACAGCCGCTAGCGGGAACCGGGGAGCTGTTTTTT. It codes for CASSQQPLAGTGELFF.

This chain connects TRBV28 to TRBJ1-2; 7 positions agree with TRBD1. V lost 0 bases and J lost 4; bases outside the gene matches: 20. The CDR3 has 20 amino acids. From germline, CDR1 is MDHEN and CDR2 SYDVKM. The CDR3 sequence is CASSLWQGGFANSRGYGYTF. In nucleotides, the CDR3 is TGTGCCAGCAGTTTATGGCAGGGGGGTTTCGCGAATTCACGTGGCTATGGCTACACCTTC.

The V gene is TRBV2, the J gene TRBJ1-1, with D maybe TRBD1 (5 bases). V dropped 6 bases and J dropped 6 bases, with 14 bases sitting between them. Germline-derived CDR1 and CDR2 are SNHLY and FYNNEI. The CDR3 sequence is 13 residues long. The CDR3 region is CASRTFTGSEAFF. DNA of the CDR3: TGTGCCAGCAGGACGTTTACAGGTTCTGAAGCTTTCTTT.

The sample holds one count of this clone. The V and J genes are TRBV5-1 and TRBJ2-3; 9 bases map to TRBD1. Germline CDR1 reads SGHRS; CDR2 reads YFSETQ. CDR3 length: 16 residues. J lost 4 bases, V lost 4 bases, and 10 bases had no gene match. The CDR3: CASSITGGARADTQYF. In DNA, the CDR3 is TGCGCCAGCAGCATTACAGGGGGCGCGAGGGCAGATACGCAGTATTTT. Supplemented by reference TRBV5-1 and TRBJ2-3, the full variable domain reads KAGVTQTPRYLIKTRGQQVTLSCSPISGHRSVSWYQQTPGQGLQFLFEYFSETQRNKGNFPGRFSGRQFSNSRSEMNVSTLELGDSALYLCASSITGGARADTQYFGPGTRLTVL.

V and J are TRBV28 and TRBJ2-7; the D is unclear. The length of the CDR3 is 13 residues. Looked up from germline, CDR1 is MDHEN and CDR2 is SYDVKM. The germline V and J ends were trimmed by 4 bases and 2 bases, with 9 bases remaining between them. CDR3 bases: TGTGCCAGCAGTTCTCGCAGTCCCTACGAGCAGTACTTC. It translates to CASSSRSPYEQYF. The full variable domain, rest sourced from reference TRBV28 and TRBJ2-7, is DVKVTQSSRYLVKRTGEKVFLECVQDMDHENMFWYRQDPGLGLRLIYFSYDVKMKEKGDIPEGYSVSREKKERFSLILESASTNQTSMYLCASSSRSPYEQYFGPGTRLTVT.

This clone was found many times. This chain joins TRBV7-8 and TRBJ1-5; TRBD1 might be the D (6 bases). V lost 2 bases, J lost 2 bases, and 16 bases lay in between. In germline, CDR1 is SGHVS, CDR2 FQNEAQ. There are 17 residues in the CDR3. The CDR3 nucleotides are TGTGCCAGCAGCTTATCCCCGGGGGGGCCAGGCAATCAGCCCCAGCATTTT. It translates to CASSLSPGGPGNQPQHF.